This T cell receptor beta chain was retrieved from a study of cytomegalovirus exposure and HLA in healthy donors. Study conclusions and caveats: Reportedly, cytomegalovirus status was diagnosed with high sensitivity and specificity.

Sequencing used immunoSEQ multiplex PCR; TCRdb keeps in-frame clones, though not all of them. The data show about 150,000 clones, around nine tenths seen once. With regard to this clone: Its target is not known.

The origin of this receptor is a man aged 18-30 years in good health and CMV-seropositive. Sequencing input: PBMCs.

The CDR3 sequence is CASSVPSGDTGELFF. CDR3 DNA sequence: TGTGCCAGCAGCGTTCCTAGCGGGGACACCGGGGAGCTGTTTTTT. The gene calls are TRBV9 and TRBJ2-2; TRBD2 agrees at 9 bases. Germline V gives CDR1 SGDLS, CDR2 YYNGEE. V lost 2 bases to trimming and J lost 3 bases; unmatched junction nucleotides: 2. The CDR3 extends over 15 amino acids.